This T cell receptor (beta chain) was captured in a study of radiotherapy plus CTLA-4 blockade in lung cancer. Germline values: CDR1 SGHVS, CDR2 FNYEAQ. CDR3 length equals 18 residues. The V gene lost 1 base and the J gene lost 0 bases, with 18 bases spanning the gap. Study conclusions and caveats: After treatment with radiotherapy plus ipilimumab, TCR clones that came from the tumor expanded in blood.

Only in-frame clones appear in the TCRdb table, and some are missing; sequencing was by immunoSEQ multiplex PCR. The table has roughly 80,000 clones, nearly 75% seen once. Turning to this clone: Its antigen is as yet unknown.

The source material was peripheral blood, sampled from a patient treated with radiotherapy plus ipilimumab. The chain recombines TRBV7-6 with TRBJ1-1; the D gene is possibly TRBD1 (6 bases). The receptor comes from a human donor with non-small cell lung cancer whose response to radiotherapy plus ipilimumab could not be evaluated. The CDR3 coding sequence is TGTGCCAGCAGCTTAGTAGTCCCACAGGGTAACATGAACACTGAAGCTTTCTTT. It is translated as CASSLVVPQGNMNTEAFF.